This TCR beta chain was documented in a study of chemoradiotherapy in HPV16-positive cancers. Findings and caveats of the study: HPV-responsive T-cell expansion during chemoradiotherapy was linked to improved recurrence-free survival in HPV16-positive patients.

Over chemoradiotherapy, repertoires were sampled more than once. The germline CDR1 and CDR2 sequences are LNHDA and SQIVND (reference sequence). The germline V and J ends were trimmed by 6 bases and 4 bases, with 16 bases remaining between them. This CDR3 region has 15 residues. This clone qualifies as medium-sized (0.01 to 0.1%). Its matching antigen is unknown. Clones were read by immunoSEQ multiplex PCR, and TCRdb kept only the in-frame ones, dropping some. The sample has 13,000 to 15,000 clones; nearly 70% are singletons. The rearrangement joins TRBV19 to TRBJ1-5; the D is unclear. Sampling was done from a patient who underwent chemoradiotherapy. This clonotype originated in a human donor with HPV-associated anogenital cancer. The CDR3, as DNA: TGTGCCAGTAGCCTCCCGCGAACGGAAAATCAGCCCCAGCATTTT. Translated: CASSLPRTENQPQHF.